Below, one T cell receptor beta chain is given with its context. There are a few counts of this clone. Its antigen target is currently unknown. Per-nucleotide qualities are absent, and no much larger clonotype sits a single base away. This specimen belongs to a study of control samples from healthy donors and cancer patients (dated by TCRdb to 2020 to 2022). Spanning cysteine to phenylalanine, the CDR3 consists of 15 amino acids. The sequence is cut down to CDR3 DNA, 45 bases in frame from base 1. At the junction V is shortened by 1 base and J by 3 bases; bases outside the gene matches: 3. According to the germline V gene (reference sequence), CDR1 reads LNHDA and CDR2 reads SQIVND. The method was the immunoSEQ multiplex PCR assay. TCRdb stores this immuneACCESS table with in-frame sequences only. Part of the clones is absent; in the studies checked, under half of the shortfall reflects unresolved V genes, and no reason is known for the rest. This sample is represented by more than 140,000 clones; about 89% of them were singletons. The leading ten clones occupy 6% to 9% of the sample.

Source material: blood. The receptor was isolated from a man younger than 30 in good health. Recombination linked TRBV19 to TRBJ1-1; TRBD1 fits 9 bases in the junction. The base sequence is TGTGCCAGTAGTATAGCGGGGACAGGGCACACTGAAGCTTTCTTT. Its coded protein is CASSIAGTGHTEAFF.